This T cell receptor beta chain was found in a study of vaccination and CD4 T cells after COVID-19. At the Johns Hopkins FTIC core, DNA taken from cultured CD4+ T cells was sequenced by way of the Oncomine TCR Beta short-read assay. TCRdb re-called the PCR reads through MiXCR, storing one row per CDR3 protein. The sample records 15,000 or so distinct CDR3 sequences, around 45% being singletons. Study outcomes and limitations: There were relatively few convalescent patients studied, and there were no early post-infection timepoints.

The treatment denotes: approximately 10-day PBMC culture with coronavirus spike peptide pools or control peptides (ViraFEST assay). About this clonotype itself: Its specificity is not known.

Germline lookup yields CDR1 GTSNPN and CDR2 SVGIG (reference sequence). The CDR3 spans 11 residues. Trimming removed 1 base from V and 8 bases from J, with 6 bases in between. This sequence originates from a human donor who had recovered from COVID-19. The sequenced sample consisted of CD4+ T cells from blood, cultured in vitro. The rearrangement links TRBV30 to TRBJ2-1; no definite D call. As DNA, the CDR3 is TGTGCCTGGAGTGGGTACGATGAGCAGTTCTTC. It specifies CAWSGYDEQFF. The whole variable domain, filled in from reference TRBV30 and TRBJ2-1, reads SQTIHQWPATLVQPVGSPLSLECTVEGTSNPNLYWYRQAAGRGLQLLFYSVGIGQISSEVPQNLSASRPQDRQFILSSKKLLLSDSGFYLCAWSGYDEQFFGPGTRLTVL.